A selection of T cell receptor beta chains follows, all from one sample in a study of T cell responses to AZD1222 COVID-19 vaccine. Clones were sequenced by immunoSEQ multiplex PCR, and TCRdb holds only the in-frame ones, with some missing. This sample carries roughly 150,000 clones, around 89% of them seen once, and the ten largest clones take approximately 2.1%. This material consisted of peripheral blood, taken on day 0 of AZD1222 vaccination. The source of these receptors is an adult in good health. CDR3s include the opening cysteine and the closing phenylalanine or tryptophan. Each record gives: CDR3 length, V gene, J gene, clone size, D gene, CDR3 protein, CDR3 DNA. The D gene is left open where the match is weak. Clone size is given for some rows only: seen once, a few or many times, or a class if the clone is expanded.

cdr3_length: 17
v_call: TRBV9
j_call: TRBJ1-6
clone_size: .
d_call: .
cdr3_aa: CASSAWALSSYNSPLHF
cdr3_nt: TGTGCCAGCAGCGCATGGGCCTTGAGCTCCTATAATTCACCCCTCCACTTT

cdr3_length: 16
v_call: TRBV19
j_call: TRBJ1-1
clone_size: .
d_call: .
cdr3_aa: CASTPRRTPGNTEAFF
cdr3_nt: TGTGCCAGTACCCCACGAAGGACACCGGGGAACACTGAAGCTTTCTTT

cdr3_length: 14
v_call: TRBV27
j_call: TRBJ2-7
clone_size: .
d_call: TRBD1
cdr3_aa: CASSPGQGAHEQYF
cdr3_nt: TGTGCCAGCAGTCCTGGACAGGGGGCGCATGAGCAGTACTTC

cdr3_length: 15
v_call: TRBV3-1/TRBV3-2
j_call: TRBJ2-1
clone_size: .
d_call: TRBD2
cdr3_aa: CASSQKAGGPGEQFF
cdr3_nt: TGTGCCAGCAGCCAAAAAGCGGGAGGGCCGGGCGAGCAGTTCTTC

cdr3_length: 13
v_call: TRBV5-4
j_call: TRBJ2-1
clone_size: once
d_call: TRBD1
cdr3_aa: CASSKDRANEQFF
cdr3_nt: TGTGCCAGCAGCAAGGACAGGGCCAATGAGCAGTTCTTC

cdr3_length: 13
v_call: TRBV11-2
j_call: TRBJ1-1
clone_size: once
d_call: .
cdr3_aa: CASSLVFGTEAFF
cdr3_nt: TGTGCCAGCAGCTTAGTCTTTGGCACTGAAGCTTTCTTT

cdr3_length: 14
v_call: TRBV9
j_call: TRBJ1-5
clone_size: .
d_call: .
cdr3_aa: CASSTRPDGQPQHF
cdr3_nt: TGTGCCAGCAGCACCCGACCCGATGGCCAGCCCCAGCATTTT

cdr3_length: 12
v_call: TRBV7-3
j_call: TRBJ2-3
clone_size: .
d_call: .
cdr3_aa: CASSLGQAPQYF
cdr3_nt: TGTGCCAGCAGCTTAGGGCAGGCTCCGCAGTATTTT

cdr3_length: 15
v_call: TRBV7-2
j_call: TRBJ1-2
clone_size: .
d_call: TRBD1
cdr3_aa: CASSSTGGFNYGYTF
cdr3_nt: TGTGCCAGCAGCTCTACAGGGGGTTTTAACTATGGCTACACCTTC

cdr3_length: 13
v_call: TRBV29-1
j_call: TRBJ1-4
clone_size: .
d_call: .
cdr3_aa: CSVKTGRGEKLFF
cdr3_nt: TGCAGCGTTAAGACAGGCAGGGGAGAAAAACTGTTTTTT

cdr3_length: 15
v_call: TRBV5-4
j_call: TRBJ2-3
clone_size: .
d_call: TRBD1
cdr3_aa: CASSSGTASTDTQYF
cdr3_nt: TGTGCCAGCAGCTCGGGGACAGCTAGCACAGATACGCAGTATTTT

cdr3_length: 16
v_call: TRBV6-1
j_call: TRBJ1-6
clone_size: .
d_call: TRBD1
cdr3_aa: CASSEIAGQGDSPLHF
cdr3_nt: TGTGCCAGCAGTGAAATCGCGGGACAGGGGGATTCACCCCTCCACTTT

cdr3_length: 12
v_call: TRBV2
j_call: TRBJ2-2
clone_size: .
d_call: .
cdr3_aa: CASNLRNGELFF
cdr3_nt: TGTGCCAGCAACCTGAGGAACGGGGAGCTGTTTTTT

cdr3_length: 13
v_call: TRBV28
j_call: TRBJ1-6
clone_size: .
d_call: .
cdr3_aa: CASSFRVNSPLHF
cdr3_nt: TGTGCCAGCAGTTTCAGGGTTAATTCACCCCTCCACTTT

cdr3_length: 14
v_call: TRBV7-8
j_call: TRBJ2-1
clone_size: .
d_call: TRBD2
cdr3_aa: CASLRLAGSNEQFF
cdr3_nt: TGTGCCAGCCTCAGGCTAGCGGGATCCAATGAGCAGTTCTTC

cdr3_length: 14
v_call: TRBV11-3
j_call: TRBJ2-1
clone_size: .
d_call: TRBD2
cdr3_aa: CASSPRGLAGEQFF
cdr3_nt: TGTGCCAGCAGCCCAAGGGGACTAGCGGGGGAGCAGTTCTTC

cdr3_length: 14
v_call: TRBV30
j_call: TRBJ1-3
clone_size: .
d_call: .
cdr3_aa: CAWSVTSGWDTIYF
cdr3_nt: TGTGCCTGGAGTGTAACCTCGGGGTGGGACACCATATATTTT

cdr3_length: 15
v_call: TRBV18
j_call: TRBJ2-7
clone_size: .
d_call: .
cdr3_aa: CASSPSRGSPYEQYF
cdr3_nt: TGTGCCAGCTCACCCAGCAGGGGCTCCCCCTACGAGCAGTACTTC

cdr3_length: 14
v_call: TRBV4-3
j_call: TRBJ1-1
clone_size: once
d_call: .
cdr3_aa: CASSRKQGNTEAFF
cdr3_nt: TGCGCCAGCAGCCGAAAACAGGGCAACACTGAAGCTTTCTTT

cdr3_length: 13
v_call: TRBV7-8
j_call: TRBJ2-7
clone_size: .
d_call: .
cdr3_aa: CASSPRTIYEQYF
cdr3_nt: TGTGCCAGCAGCCCGAGGACCATCTACGAGCAGTACTTC

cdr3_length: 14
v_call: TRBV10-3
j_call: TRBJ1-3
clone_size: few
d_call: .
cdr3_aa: CAISSGTFGNTIYF
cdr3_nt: TGTGCCATCAGCTCCGGGACATTCGGAAACACCATATATTTT

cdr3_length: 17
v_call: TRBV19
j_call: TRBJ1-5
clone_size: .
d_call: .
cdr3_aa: CASEAGTPGISNQPQHF
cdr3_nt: TGTGCCAGTGAAGCCGGGACACCCGGAATTAGCAATCAGCCCCAGCATTTT

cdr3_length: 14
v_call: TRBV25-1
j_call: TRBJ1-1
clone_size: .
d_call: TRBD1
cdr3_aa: CASSGWTGRAEAFF
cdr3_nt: TGTGCCAGCAGTGGTTGGACAGGACGGGCTGAAGCTTTCTTT

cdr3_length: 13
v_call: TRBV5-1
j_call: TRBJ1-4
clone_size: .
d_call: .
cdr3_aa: CASTVRSGEKLFF
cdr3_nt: TGCGCCAGCACCGTTCGTAGTGGGGAAAAACTGTTTTTT

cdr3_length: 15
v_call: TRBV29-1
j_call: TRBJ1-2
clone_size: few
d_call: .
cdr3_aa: CSVPMGKSVGYGYTF
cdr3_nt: TGCAGCGTCCCGATGGGAAAATCAGTTGGCTATGGCTACACCTTC

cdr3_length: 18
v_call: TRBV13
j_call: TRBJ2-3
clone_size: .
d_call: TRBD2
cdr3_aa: CASSLRGGLAGGGDTQYF
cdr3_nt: TGTGCCAGCAGCCTCAGGGGAGGACTAGCGGGAGGCGGAGATACGCAGTATTTT

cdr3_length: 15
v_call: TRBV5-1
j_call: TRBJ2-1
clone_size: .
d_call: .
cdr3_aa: CASSHPSDSYNEQFF
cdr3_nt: TGCGCCAGCAGCCACCCTAGCGACTCCTACAATGAGCAGTTCTTC

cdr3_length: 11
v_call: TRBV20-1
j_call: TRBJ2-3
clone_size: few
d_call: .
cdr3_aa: CSATLTDTQYF
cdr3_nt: TGCAGTGCTACGCTTACAGATACGCAGTATTTT

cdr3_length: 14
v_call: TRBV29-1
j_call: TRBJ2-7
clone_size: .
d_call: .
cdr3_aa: CSTNRTAPTYEQYF
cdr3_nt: TGCAGCACCAATAGGACTGCTCCCACCTACGAGCAGTACTTC

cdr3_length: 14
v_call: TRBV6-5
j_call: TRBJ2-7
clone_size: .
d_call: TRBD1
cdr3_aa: CASRTGQGAYEQYF
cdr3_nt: TGTGCCAGCAGAACGGGACAGGGGGCCTACGAGCAGTACTTC

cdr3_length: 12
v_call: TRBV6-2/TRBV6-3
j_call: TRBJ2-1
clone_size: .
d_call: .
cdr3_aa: CASRYLGNEQFF
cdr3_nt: TGTGCCAGCAGATACCTAGGCAATGAGCAGTTCTTC

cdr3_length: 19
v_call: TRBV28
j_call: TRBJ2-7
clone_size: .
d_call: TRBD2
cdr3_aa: CASSIGRRRSGRAPVEQYF
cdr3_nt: TGTGCCAGCAGTATAGGCAGAAGAAGGAGCGGGAGGGCCCCTGTCGAGCAGTACTTC

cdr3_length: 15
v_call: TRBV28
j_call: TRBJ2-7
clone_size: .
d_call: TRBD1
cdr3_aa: CASSLPGTVSYEQYF
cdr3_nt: TGTGCCAGCAGTCTACCCGGGACAGTATCCTACGAGCAGTACTTC

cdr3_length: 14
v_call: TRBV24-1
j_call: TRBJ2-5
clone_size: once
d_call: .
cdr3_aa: CATSDRRDQETQYF
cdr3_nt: TGTGCCACCAGTGATAGGAGGGACCAAGAGACCCAGTACTTC

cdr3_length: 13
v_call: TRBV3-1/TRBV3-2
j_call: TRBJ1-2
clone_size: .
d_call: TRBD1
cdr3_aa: CASSLDRDYGYTF
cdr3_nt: TGTGCCAGCAGCCTAGACAGGGACTATGGCTACACCTTC

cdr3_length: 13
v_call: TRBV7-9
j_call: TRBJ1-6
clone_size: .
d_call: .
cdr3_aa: CASGQGRDSPLHF
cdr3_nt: TGTGCCAGCGGGCAGGGAAGAGATTCACCCCTCCACTTT

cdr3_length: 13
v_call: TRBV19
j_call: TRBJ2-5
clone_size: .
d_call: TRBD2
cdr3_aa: CASSLGLPETQYF
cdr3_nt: TGTGCCAGTAGTCTGGGACTACCAGAGACCCAGTACTTC

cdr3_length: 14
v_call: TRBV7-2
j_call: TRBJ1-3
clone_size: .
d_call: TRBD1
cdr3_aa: CASSVQGAGNTIYF
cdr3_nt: TGTGCCAGCAGCGTACAGGGGGCTGGAAACACCATATATTTT

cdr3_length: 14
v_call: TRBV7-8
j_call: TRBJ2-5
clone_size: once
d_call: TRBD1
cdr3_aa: CASSSGQGWETQYF
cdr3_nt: TGTGCCAGCAGCTCTGGACAGGGGTGGGAGACCCAGTACTTC

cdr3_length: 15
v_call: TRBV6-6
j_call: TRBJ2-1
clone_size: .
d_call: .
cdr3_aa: CASSYGGIAYNEQFF
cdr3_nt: TGTGCCAGCAGTTACGGGGGTATAGCTTACAATGAGCAGTTCTTC

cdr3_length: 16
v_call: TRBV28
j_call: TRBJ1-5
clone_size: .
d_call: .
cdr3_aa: CASSPDRGDWWQPQHF
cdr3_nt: TGTGCCAGCAGTCCCGATCGGGGGGATTGGTGGCAGCCCCAGCATTTT

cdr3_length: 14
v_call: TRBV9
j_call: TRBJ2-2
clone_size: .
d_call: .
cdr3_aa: CASSVGRNTGELFF
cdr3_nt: TGTGCCAGCAGCGTAGGACGTAACACCGGGGAGCTGTTTTTT

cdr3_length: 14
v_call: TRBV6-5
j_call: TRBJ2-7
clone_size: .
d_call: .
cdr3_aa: CASSLYREPYEQYF
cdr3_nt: TGTGCCAGCAGCCTATACAGGGAACCTTACGAGCAGTACTTC

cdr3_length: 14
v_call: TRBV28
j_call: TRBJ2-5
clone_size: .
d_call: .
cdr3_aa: CASSLPGTGETQYF
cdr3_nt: TGTGCCAGCAGCCTCCCGGGGACGGGAGAGACCCAGTACTTC

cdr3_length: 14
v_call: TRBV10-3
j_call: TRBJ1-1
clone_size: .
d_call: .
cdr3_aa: CAISEAREGTEAFF
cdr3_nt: TGTGCCATCAGTGAGGCCAGGGAAGGCACTGAAGCTTTCTTT

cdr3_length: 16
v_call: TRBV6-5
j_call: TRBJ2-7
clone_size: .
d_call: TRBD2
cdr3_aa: CASSYILAGGPYEQYF
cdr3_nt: TGTGCCAGCAGTTACATACTAGCGGGAGGCCCCTACGAGCAGTACTTC

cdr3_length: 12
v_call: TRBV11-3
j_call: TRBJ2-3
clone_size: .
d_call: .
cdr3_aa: CASSLKRDTQYF
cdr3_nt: TGTGCCAGCAGCCTAAAGCGGGATACGCAGTATTTT

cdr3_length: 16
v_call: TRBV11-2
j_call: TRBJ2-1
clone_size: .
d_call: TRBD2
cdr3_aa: CASSLDRIAGSNEQFF
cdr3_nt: TGTGCCAGCAGCTTAGATAGAATAGCGGGATCCAATGAGCAGTTCTTC

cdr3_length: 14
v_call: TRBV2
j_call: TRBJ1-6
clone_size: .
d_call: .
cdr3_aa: CASSHRDSNSPLHF
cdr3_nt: TGTGCCAGCTCCCACAGGGATAGTAATTCACCCCTCCACTTT

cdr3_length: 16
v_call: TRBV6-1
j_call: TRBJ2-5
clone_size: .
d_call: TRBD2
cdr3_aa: CASSEAERGLQETQYF
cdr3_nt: TGTGCCAGCAGTGAAGCTGAGCGGGGGCTACAAGAGACCCAGTACTTC

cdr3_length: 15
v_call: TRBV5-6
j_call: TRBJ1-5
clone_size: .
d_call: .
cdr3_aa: CASSRTRAPNQPQHF
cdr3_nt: TGTGCCAGCAGCAGGACCAGAGCCCCCAATCAGCCCCAGCATTTT